This TCR beta chain was identified in a study of blood T cell repertoires in COVID-19 (dated by TCRdb to 2018 to 2021). Background on the whole study: Collaborator samples came from the United States, Italy and Spain and covered acute and convalescent phases of COVID-19. The repertoires were released in a freely available public database meant as a resource for research on the immune response to SARS-CoV-2. Sample metadata almost always included a de-identified subject ID, COVID-19 status, age in years and sex. Where available, HLA class I and class II types were taken from metadata supplied by the sample provider and were not determined by assay-based typing. The dataset comprised deeply sampled blood TCRbeta repertoires from subjects exposed to, actively infected with, or recovered from COVID-19. The samples were drawn from two sources: the first 160 participants of the ongoing ImmuneRACE study, and some 1,300 subjects contributed by 6 global collaborators. The prospective study material was composed of cDNA or gDNA derived from T cells, B-cell-depleted T cells, or PBMCs. Summary of the overall study and its limitations: Clinical and demographic metadata were provided uncurated, with the amount varying by source and participant.

V sheds 3 bases and J sheds 4 bases, leaving 10 bases between their ends. The CDR3 starts with the cysteine, ends with the phenylalanine, and has 13 residues. The read is trimmed to its CDR3 DNA, 39 bases read in frame from base 1. Per the germline V gene, SGDLS is the CDR1 and YYNGEE is the CDR2. Concerning this clone itself: This clone's antigen is unknown. No per-base quality is available; no much larger clone lies one base away.

The immunoSEQ Assay, a bias-controlled multiplex PCR, was used to amplify TCRbeta CDR3 regions from genomic DNA. As for how the authors treated the data: Nucleated cell counts per sample were estimated from amplification of reference gene primers within the assay. Sequence reads were collapsed and filtered to measure the absolute abundance of every unique TCRbeta CDR3 rearrangement. For each sample, productive Simpson clonality was calculated as the square root of Simpson's diversity index across productive rearrangements. Not all clones reach the TCRdb copy of this immuneACCESS table, which keeps in-frame sequences only. Checked studies attribute under half of the gap to unresolved V genes and leave the rest unexplained. V and J calls and clone size are copied from that table; D and trimming were computed from the DNA. The sample data list approximately 200,000 clones, and about four fifths of these were observed just once. The ten largest make up 7.5% of the sample.

Enrolling through a virtual design, the prospective study's participants ranged in age from about 18 to 89 years and lived across approximately 25 United States geographic areas. Cohort assignment in the prospective study relied on participant-reported clinical history from a screening survey and a study questionnaire. Recovered participants in ImmuneRACE Cohort 3 were defined as having two consecutive negative NP/OP PCR tests, clearance from a healthcare professional, or resolution of symptoms. Mobile phlebotomists in the prospective study collected whole blood, serum and a nasopharyngeal or oropharyngeal swab from every participant. Prospective study participants could optionally give additional blood draws and questionnaires over an approximately 2-month period. Before DNA extraction, prospective study blood samples were shipped either frozen or at room temperature.

This TCR derives from a man aged 40-50 years who had recovered from COVID-19. Recombination joined TRBV9 with TRBJ1-2; there is no confident call for the D gene. Sample: PBMCs or T cells enriched from blood (not recorded which). The bases are TGTGCCAGCAGCGCCACTGCTCTCTATGGCTACACCTTC. The resulting protein is CASSATALYGYTF.